The 6 T cell receptor beta chains presented below share a single source sample, sequenced in a study of OX40 agonist ivuxolimab in advanced cancers. Profiled with immunoSEQ multiplex PCR; TCRdb holds only in-frame clones, not every one. Of under 95,000 clones in the sample, roughly 83% were seen once. Source: CD4+ or CD8+ T cells sorted from blood, taken in a trial of the OX40 agonist ivuxolimab. The receptors were gathered from an adult with an advanced solid tumor such as melanoma, head and neck, liver or kidney cancer.

The genes are TRBV12-5 and TRBJ1-1, with unresolved D. The CDR3 consists of 10 residues. CDR1 and CDR2 from the germline V gene are LGHNT and FRNRAP. V was trimmed by 7 bases and J by 4 bases, leaving 4 bases between them. The DNA for the CDR3 is TGTGCTAGTGCGGGCACTGAAGCTTTCTTT. Protein sequence: CASAGTEAFF.

V is TRBV19 and J is TRBJ2-3; D is undetermined. The CDR3 runs to 16 residues. Germline assignment: CDR1 LNHDA and CDR2 SQIVND (reference sequence). The germline V and J ends were trimmed by 10 bases and 2 bases, with 22 bases remaining between them. In DNA form, the CDR3 reads TGTGCCACCCGCAGGACCTACACTCTAAACACAGATACGCAGTATTTT. Translation: CATRRTYTLNTDTQYF. The full variable domain, completed using reference TRBV19 and TRBJ2-3, is DGGITQSPKYLFRKEGQNVTLSCEQNLNHDAMYWYRQDPGQGLRLIYYSQIVNDFQKGDIAEGYSVSREKKESFPLTVTSAQKNPTAFYLCATRRTYTLNTDTQYFGPGTRLTVL.

This clone was picked up one time. The chain links TRBV7-9 to TRBJ1-2; no reliable D call. This CDR3 contains 12 residues. Per germline, CDR1 SEHNR and CDR2 FQNEAQ (reference sequence). Trimming left V 2 bases short and J 7 bases short, with 8 bases between. CDR3 nucleotides: TGTGCCAGCAGCTTAAGCGCTTTTGGCTACACCTTC. As protein: CASSLSAFGYTF. The full variable domain, with the rest looked up from reference TRBV7-9 and TRBJ1-2, is DTGVSQNPRHKITKRGQNVTFRCDPISEHNRLYWYRQTLGQGPEFLTYFQNEAQLEKSRLLSDRFSAERPKGSFSTLEIQRTEQGDSAMYLCASSLSAFGYTFGSGTRLTVV.

This chain uses TRBV14 with TRBJ1-2; 7 positions agree with TRBD1. Looked up from germline, CDR1 is SGHDN and CDR2 is FVKESK. This CDR3 has 15 amino acids. V shed 2 bases and J 4 bases; nucleotides not matched to a gene: 7. DNA for the CDR3: TGTGCCAGCAGCCAAAGATGGGACAGTGCCTATGGCTACACCTTC. Its translation is CASSQRWDSAYGYTF.

This rearrangement joins TRBV11-3 to TRBJ1-1; D is uncertain. CDR3 size: 14 residues. The ends were cut back, 1 base at V and 0 bases at J, with 6 bases in the middle. CDR1 is SGHNT and CDR2 is YENEEA in the germline V gene. Here the CDR3 reads CASSLAGLNTEAFF. The CDR3 DNA reads as TGTGCCAGCAGCTTAGCGGGGTTGAACACTGAAGCTTTCTTT.

V is TRBV7-6 and J is TRBJ2-7, with D possibly TRBD1 on 6 matching bases. CDR1 and CDR2 from the germline V gene are SGHVS and FNYEAQ. This CDR3 has 15 residues. V shed 4 bases and J shed 6 bases, with 19 bases lying between them. CDR3 coding DNA: TGTGCCAGCAGCTCCCGCCCCAGGGGCGGATTCGAGCAGTACTTC. This gives the protein CASSSRPRGGFEQYF.